This TCR beta chain came from a study of response to subunit inactivated influenza vaccine. From the RT-PCR reads, TCRdb called clonotypes with MiXCR, one entry per CDR3 protein. The sample holds about 700,000 distinct CDR3 sequences, roughly 13% seen once. Unmatched junction bases numbered 17, after V lost 6 bases and J lost 9 bases. Germline loops: CDR1 MDHEN, CDR2 SYDVKM. This CDR3 comprises 17 residues. This sequence was found in a man in his fifties or sixties who received an inactivated influenza vaccine. This specimen consisted of PBMCs from blood, obtained 14 days before vaccination. The chain couples TRBV28 to TRBJ2-1; 10 bases align to TRBD2. CDR3 sequence reads: CASRGRASGSLGSEQFF. The CDR3 DNA reads as TGTGCCAGCAGGGGTAGGGCTAGCGGGAGTTTGGGTAGTGAGCAGTTCTTC.